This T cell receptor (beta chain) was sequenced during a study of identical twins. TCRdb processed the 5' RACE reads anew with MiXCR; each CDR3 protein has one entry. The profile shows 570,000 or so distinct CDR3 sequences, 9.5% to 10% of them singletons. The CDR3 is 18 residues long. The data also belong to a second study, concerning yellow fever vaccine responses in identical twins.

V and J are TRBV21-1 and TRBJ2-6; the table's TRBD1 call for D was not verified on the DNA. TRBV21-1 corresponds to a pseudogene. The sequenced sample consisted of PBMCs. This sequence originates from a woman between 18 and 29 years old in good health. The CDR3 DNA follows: TGTGCCAGCAGACAGGGGAAAAGGGTCTCCTGTGGGGCCAACGTCCTGACTTTC. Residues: CASRQGKRVSCGANVLTF.